These 17 T cell receptor beta chains were sequenced from one sample in a study of cytomegalovirus exposure and HLA in healthy donors. The PCR contained 60 Vbeta and 13 Jbeta primers. Assay used: immunoSEQ multiplex PCR; TCRdb lists only in-frame clones, some missing. The sample records tens of thousands of clones, about four fifths being singletons. Input material: PBMCs. These TCRs come from a man aged 50 to 60 in good health and CMV-seropositive.

The genes are TRBV6-5 and TRBJ1-3; D remains unclear. The V end lost 8 bases, the J end lost 4 bases, and 9 bases lay between the germline ends. This CDR3 is 12 amino acids long. CDR1 is MNHEY, CDR2 SVGAGI, per germline. CDR3 protein: CASSLRGNTIYF. In nucleotides, the CDR3 is TGTGCCAGCTCATTACGGGGAAACACCATATATTTT.

The chain has TRBV2 and TRBJ2-7; 7 bases are a match to TRBD2. The CDR3 sequence is 14 residues long. The germline V gene encodes CDR1 SNHLY and CDR2 FYNNEI. Trimming at V came to 4 bases and at J to 2 bases, leaving 5 bases not matched to a gene. The CDR3 bases are TGTGCCAGCAGTGTGAGTAGCGGGCCCTACGAGCAGTACTTC. This codes for CASSVSSGPYEQYF.

This chain connects TRBV6-5 to TRBJ2-7; D possibly corresponds to TRBD1 (6 bases). Germline V gives CDR1 MNHEY, CDR2 SVGAGI. There are 14 residues in the CDR3. The V end lost 5 bases, the J end lost 6 bases, and 17 bases lay between the germline ends. The CDR3 here is CASSPTGQSIEQYF. As DNA, the CDR3 is TGTGCCAGCAGTCCTACAGGGCAGTCTATCGAGCAGTACTTC.

This clone was recorded once. The chain joins TRBV11-2 to TRBJ2-7, with D tentatively TRBD2 (6 bases). CDR3 length: 15 residues. The germline gives CDR1 SGHAT, CDR2 FQNNGV. The ends were cut back, 2 bases at V and 2 bases at J, with 13 bases in the middle. CDR3 DNA: TGTGCCAGCAGCTTAAAGCGGGTCGGAGCCTACGAGCAGTACTTC. Protein product: CASSLKRVGAYEQYF.

This CDR3 reads CASSQAPGLSYNEQFF. CDR3 nucleotides: TGCGCCAGCAGCCAAGCACCGGGACTCTCCTACAATGAGCAGTTCTTC. The chain is built from TRBV4-1 and TRBJ2-1, with D possibly matching TRBD2 (6 bases). Germline-derived CDR1 and CDR2 are MGHRA and YSYEKL. The CDR3 runs to 16 residues. Trimming removed 1 base at V and 0 bases at J, with 10 bases between.

V and J are TRBV11-2 and TRBJ2-1; 7 bases agree with TRBD2. The CDR3 sequence is 13 residues long. V dropped 5 bases and J dropped 12; count of bases not matched to a gene: 10. Per the germline V gene, CDR1 is SGHAT and CDR2 is FQNNGV. As DNA, the CDR3 is TGTGCCAGCAGCGGGAGGGAGTTGGTTGGGCAGTTCTTC. It codes for CASSGRELVGQFF.

The CDR3: CASSLGWGGEDGYTF. In DNA form, the CDR3 reads TGTGCCAGCAGCTTAGGTTGGGGGGGTGAGGATGGCTACACCTTC. The chain has TRBV13 and TRBJ1-2; D possibly corresponds to TRBD1 (5 bases). There are 15 residues in the CDR3. The V gene lost 0 bases and the J gene lost 6 bases, with 14 bases spanning the gap. Looked up from germline, CDR1 is PRHDT and CDR2 is FYEKMQ (reference sequence).

This clone appeared once. This chain joins TRBV7-2 and TRBJ2-1; 8 nucleotides align to TRBD1. Trimming removed 3 bases from V and 8 bases from J; junction bases left unmatched: 9. The CDR3 runs 15 residues. Germline V CDR1 and CDR2: SGHTA, FQGNSA. For the CDR3, the DNA is TGTGCCAGCAGCTTTGCACAGGGGGTGGGCTATGAGCAGTTCTTC. Its protein product is CASSFAQGVGYEQFF.

The V and J genes are TRBV6-5 and TRBJ1-2; unclear D gene. V shed 3 bases and J shed 5 bases, with 13 bases lying between them. CDR3 size: 14 residues. CDR1 and CDR2 (germline): MNHEY, SVGAGI. The CDR3 protein is CASSYTAGKYGYTF. The CDR3 nucleotides are TGTGCCAGCAGTTATACAGCGGGGAAATATGGCTACACCTTC.

The V gene is TRBV5-1, the J gene TRBJ2-5; 12 positions match TRBD1. TRBJ2-7 matches the DNA end more closely, so the J call is doubtful. CDR1 is SGHRS, CDR2 YFSETQ, per germline. The CDR3 consists of 14 residues. The CDR3 coding sequence is TGCGCCAGCAGCTTCCGGGACAGGGGGCACGAGCAGTACTTC. Protein product: CASSFRDRGHEQYF.

The genes are TRBV19 and TRBJ1-5; 11 positions agree with TRBD1. The CDR3 length is 14 residues. Germline CDR1 and CDR2: LNHDA and SQIVND (reference sequence). J gave up 8 bases and V 7 bases, and 7 bases lay outside the gene matches. The CDR3 DNA reads TGTGCCAGTACCCCAGGGACAGGGGGGAAGCCCCAGCATTTT. Amino acid sequence: CASTPGTGGKPQHF.

V and J are TRBV11-1 and TRBJ2-3; 11 positions agree with TRBD1. Germline loops: CDR1 SGHAT, CDR2 FQDESV (reference sequence). J was trimmed by 5 bases and V by 5 bases; bases with no gene match: 9. This CDR3 region has 16 residues. The CDR3 protein is CASSARTGGERDTQYF. The CDR3 nucleotides read TGTGCCAGCAGCGCTCGGACAGGGGGCGAAAGAGATACGCAGTATTTT.

The chain is built from TRBV9 and TRBJ2-3; tentatively, D is TRBD1 (6 bases). V dropped 2 bases and J dropped 2 bases, with 18 bases sitting between them. Germline CDR1 reads SGDLS; CDR2 reads YYNGEE. The CDR3 sequence is 17 residues long. The CDR3 nucleotides read TGTGCCAGCAGCGTCTACCCTGGGGGCAGGGACACAGATACGCAGTATTTT. This sequence encodes CASSVYPGGRDTDTQYF.

The chain is built from TRBV9 and TRBJ2-2, with 11 bases lining up with TRBD2. The CDR3 has 17 amino acids. Germline CDR1 and CDR2: SGDLS and YYNGEE. Trimming cost V 0 bases and J 4 bases; bases outside gene matches: 5. The CDR3 bases are TGTGCCAGCAGCGTAGTTCTGCTAGCGGGGGGCACCGGGGAGCTGTTTTTT. Amino acids: CASSVVLLAGGTGELFF.

A remark on this clone: The junction does not match germline at one end; this may be a read error. This chain links TRBV9 with TRBJ2-7; 7 bases map to TRBD2. This CDR3 is 14 amino acids long. The germline gives CDR1 SGDLS, CDR2 YYNGEE. CDR3 in amino acids: CASSPRGSSYEQSF. The CDR3 DNA follows: TGTGCCAGCAGCCCACGCGGGAGCTCCTACGAGCAGTCCTTC. The whole variable domain, filled in from reference TRBV9 and TRBJ2-7, reads DSGVTQTPKHLITATGQRVTLRCSPRSGDLSVYWYQQSLDQGLQFLIQYYNGEERAKGNILERFSAQQFPDLHSELNLSSLELGDSALYFCASSPRGSSYEQSFGPGTRLTVT.

The rearrangement uses TRBV2 and TRBJ2-4; D might be TRBD2 (6 bases). The V gene lost 7 bases and the J gene lost 1 base, with 17 bases spanning the gap. Germline V gene data show CDR1 as SNHLY and CDR2 as FYNNEI. This CDR3 contains 16 residues. CDR3: CASTQDPGGAKNIQYF. The CDR3 DNA reads TGTGCCAGCACCCAAGACCCTGGGGGGGCCAAAAACATTCAGTACTTC.

The V gene is TRBV18, the J gene TRBJ2-1, with 8 bases matching TRBD2. Trimming removed 3 bases from V and 9 bases from J; junction bases left unmatched: 10. This CDR3 contains 15 residues. Germline lookup yields CDR1 KGHSH and CDR2 LQKENI. The CDR3, as DNA: TGTGCCAGCTCACCTACAACCGGGACTAGGGGTGAGCAGTTCTTC. Protein sequence: CASSPTTGTRGEQFF.